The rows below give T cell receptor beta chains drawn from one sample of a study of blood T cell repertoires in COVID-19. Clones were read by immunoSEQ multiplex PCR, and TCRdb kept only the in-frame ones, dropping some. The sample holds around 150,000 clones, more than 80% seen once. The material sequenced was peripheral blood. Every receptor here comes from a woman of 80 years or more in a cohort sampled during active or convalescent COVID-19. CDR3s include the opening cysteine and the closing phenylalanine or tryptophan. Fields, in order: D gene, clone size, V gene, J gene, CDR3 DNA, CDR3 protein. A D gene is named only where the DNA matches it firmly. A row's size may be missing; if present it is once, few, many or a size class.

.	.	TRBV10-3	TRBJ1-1	TGTGCCATCAGCCGTTTAGATAACACTGAAGCTTTCTTT	CAISRLDNTEAFF
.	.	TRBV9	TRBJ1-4	TGTGCCAGCAGCGTAGACAGGGTTGGGGAAAAACTGTTTTTT	CASSVDRVGEKLFF
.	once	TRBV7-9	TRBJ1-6	TGTGCCAGCAGCTTAGAGGCTCGGGGTTCACCCCTCCACTTT	CASSLEARGSPLHF
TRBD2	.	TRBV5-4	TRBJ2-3	TGTGCCAGCAGCTTGGGACTAGCATTTCCAGATACGCAGTATTTT	CASSLGLAFPDTQYF
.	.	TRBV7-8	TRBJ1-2	TGTGCCAGCAGCAAGGGACTCCCTGGCCCCTATGGCTACACCTTC	CASSKGLPGPYGYTF
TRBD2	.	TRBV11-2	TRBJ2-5	TGTGCCAGCAGCTTAGTGTTAGCGGGGGGGCCGGTGACCCAGTACTTC	CASSLVLAGGPVTQYF
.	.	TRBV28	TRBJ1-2	TGTGCCAGCAAGCGACTTAACTATGGCTACACCTTC	CASKRLNYGYTF
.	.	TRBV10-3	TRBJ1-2	TGTGCCATCAGCTTCAGCCAGGGGAACTATGGCTACACCTTC	CAISFSQGNYGYTF
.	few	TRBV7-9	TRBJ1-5	TGTGCCAGCAGCTCACAGGGTACGGGTCAGCCCCAGCATTTT	CASSSQGTGQPQHF
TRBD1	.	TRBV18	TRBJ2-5	TGTGCCAGCTCGCAAGCGGGACAGGGAGGAGAGACCCAGTACTTC	CASSQAGQGGETQYF
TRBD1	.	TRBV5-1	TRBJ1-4	TGCGCCAGCAGCTCGGGACAGGGCCATGAAAAACTGTTTTTT	CASSSGQGHEKLFF
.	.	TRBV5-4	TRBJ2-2	TGTGCCAGCAGCTCCCCGGGACAAGTTGTGGGGGAGCTGTTTTTT	CASSSPGQVVGELFF
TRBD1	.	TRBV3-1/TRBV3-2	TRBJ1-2	TGTGCCAGCAGCCGGACAGGGGGAATAAGCTATGGCTACACCTTC	CASSRTGGISYGYTF
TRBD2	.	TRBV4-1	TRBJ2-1	TGCGCCAGCTCCCATAACCTTGGACTAGCGGGGGGTGGTGAGCAGTTCTTC	CASSHNLGLAGGGEQFF
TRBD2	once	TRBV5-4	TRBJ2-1	TGTGCCAGCAGCCCGGGGGGGGCAGGGTTAGGCAATGAGCAGTTCTTC	CASSPGGAGLGNEQFF
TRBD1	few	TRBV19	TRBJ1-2	TGTGCCAGTAGTGCGGGACAGATCTATGGCTACACCTTC	CASSAGQIYGYTF
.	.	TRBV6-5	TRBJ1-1	TGTGCCAGCAGTCGGCATGAGGTGAGGGCTTTCTTT	CASSRHEVRAFF
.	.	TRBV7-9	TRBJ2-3	TGTGCCAGCAGCACCGACCCGCGGGATACGCAGTATTTT	CASSTDPRDTQYF
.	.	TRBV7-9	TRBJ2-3	TGTGCCAGCAGCTTAGGTGGGCTAGATACGCAGTATTTT	CASSLGGLDTQYF
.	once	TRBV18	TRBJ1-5	TGTGCCAGCTCACTATACTCCGCTAGTACCAATCAGCCCCAGCATTTT	CASSLYSASTNQPQHF
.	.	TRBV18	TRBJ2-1	TGTGCCAGCTCACCGGTCGGGTTAGCGGCCTACAATGAGCAGTTCTTC	CASSPVGLAAYNEQFF
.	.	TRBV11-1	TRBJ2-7	TGTGCCAGCAGCCCAATAGCCGGTTCAGGGGCCTACGAGCAGTACTTC	CASSPIAGSGAYEQYF
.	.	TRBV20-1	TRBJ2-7	TGCAGTGCTAGTTTCGCCTACGAGCAGTACTTC	CSASFAYEQYF
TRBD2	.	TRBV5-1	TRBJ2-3	TGCGCCAGCACCGAGACTAGCGGGGGGGCCTTGGATACGCAGTATTTT	CASTETSGGALDTQYF
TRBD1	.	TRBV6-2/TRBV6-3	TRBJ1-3	TGTGCCAGCAGTTACGAGGGGGCAAGAGGAAACACCATATATTTT	CASSYEGARGNTIYF
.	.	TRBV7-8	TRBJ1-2	TGTGCCAGCAGCTTCAGGGCGGAGGGCTACACCTTC	CASSFRAEGYTF
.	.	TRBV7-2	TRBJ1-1	TGTGCCAGCAGCTTATCGTTTCACGGGTTTGGCACTGAAGCTTTCTTT	CASSLSFHGFGTEAFF
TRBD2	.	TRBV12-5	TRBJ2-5	TGTGCTAGTGGTTTAGCGGGGCTAGAGACCCAGTACTTC	CASGLAGLETQYF
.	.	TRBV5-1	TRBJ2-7	TGCGCCAGCAGCCCCCACTTAGACGAGCAGTACTTC	CASSPHLDEQYF
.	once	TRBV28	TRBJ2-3	TGTGCCAGCAGTTCCACAAGAGGTTATACGCAGTATTTT	CASSSTRGYTQYF
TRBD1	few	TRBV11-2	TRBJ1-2	TGTGCCAGCAGCGTCGGACAGGGTTGGAGTGGCTACACCTTC	CASSVGQGWSGYTF
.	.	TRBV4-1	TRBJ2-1	TGCGCCAGCAGCCAAGAGACAACCTATTACAATGAGCAGTTCTTC	CASSQETTYYNEQFF
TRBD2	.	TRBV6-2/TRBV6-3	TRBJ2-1	TGTGCCAGCAGACCTAGCGGGGGGGGTGAGCAGTTCTTC	CASRPSGGGEQFF
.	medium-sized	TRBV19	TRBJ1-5	TGTGCCAGTAGTATAGTAGCGGAGACGCCCCAGCATTTT	CASSIVAETPQHF
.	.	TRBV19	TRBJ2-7	TGTGCCAGTAGTTCCTCTCACCTGGGGGGATACGAGCAGTACTTC	CASSSSHLGGYEQYF
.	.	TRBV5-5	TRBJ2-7	TGTGCCAGCAGCTTGCCAGGGGTAAGGGAGCAGTACTTC	CASSLPGVREQYF
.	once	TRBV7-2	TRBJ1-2	TGTGCCAGCAGCTCCGGCAGGGGTCTGGATTATGGCTACACCTTC	CASSSGRGLDYGYTF
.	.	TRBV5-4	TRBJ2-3	TGTGCCAGCAGCCCACTCACAGCTTCAGATACGCAGTATTTT	CASSPLTASDTQYF
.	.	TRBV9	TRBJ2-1	TGTGCCAGCAGCGTAGTAGTCAGGTCGGAGCAGTTCTTC	CASSVVVRSEQFF
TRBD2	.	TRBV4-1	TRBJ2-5	TGCGCCAGCAGCCCCCTAAACGGGGGGTCAGAGACCCAGTACTTC	CASSPLNGGSETQYF
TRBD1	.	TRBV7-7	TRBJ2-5	TGTGCTAGCAGCGGGACAGGGGGACGGACAGAGACCCAGTACTTC	CASSGTGGRTETQYF
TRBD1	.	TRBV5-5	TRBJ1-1	TGTGCCAGCAGCTTCACAGGGGTGAACACTGAAGCTTTCTTT	CASSFTGVNTEAFF